The 16 T cell receptor beta chains below all came from one sample that was sequenced in a study of T-cell memory formation after mild COVID-19. One entry per CDR3 protein, called by TCRdb with MiXCR from the 5' RACE reads. There are tens of thousands of distinct CDR3 sequences in the sample; 13% occur only once, and roughly two fifths lies in the top ten. The sequenced sample consisted of PBMCs or a T cell subset sorted from them (not recorded which). The receptors were gathered from a man aged 18 to 29 who had mild COVID-19 (a few samples of this study predate the infection). Cell type and time point are not known.

This clonotype was found a few times. This sequence joins TRBV4-3 and TRBJ2-1, with unresolved D. V was shortened by 0 bases and J by 7 bases, with 10 bases between the two germline ends. The germline gives CDR1 LGHNA, CDR2 YSLEER. CDR3 length: 14 residues. CDR3 in amino acids: CASSQEQMVNEQFF. Written as DNA, the CDR3 is TGCGCCAGCAGCCAAGAACAGATGGTAAATGAGCAGTTCTTC.

This clonotype has only a few counts. In DNA form, the CDR3 reads TGTGCCAGCAGTACACCCGGGAACGAAGCTTTCTTT. Protein product: CASSTPGNEAFF. The chain joins TRBV2 to TRBJ1-1; D gene ambiguous. V was trimmed by 5 bases and J by 8 bases, leaving 12 bases between them. The CDR3 is made up of 12 amino acids. CDR1 and CDR2 (germline): SNHLY, FYNNEI.

The gene calls are TRBV7-3 and TRBJ2-7; TRBD2 is a possible D gene (5 bases). V shed 5 bases and J shed 4 bases, with 12 bases lying between them. From germline, CDR1 is SGHTA and CDR2 FQGTGA. The CDR3 sequence is 13 residues long. The chain's CDR3 is CASSPARTYEQYF. For the CDR3, the DNA is TGTGCCAGCAGCCCCGCCCGGACTTACGAGCAGTACTTC.

The gene calls are TRBV7-2 and TRBJ2-7; 7 nucleotides match TRBD1. Germline V gene lookup returns CDR1 SGHTA and CDR2 FQGNSA. The junction had 5 bases not matched to a gene; V was cut back by 5 bases and J by 1 base. The CDR3 sequence is 14 residues long. The CDR3 is CASSDYRGSYEQYV. The DNA for the CDR3 is TGTGCCAGCAGCGACTACAGGGGTTCCTACGAGCAGTACGTC.

The chain carries TRBV5-1 and TRBJ2-3, with TRBD1 identical over 7 bases. The CDR3 extends over 15 amino acids. In germline, CDR1 is SGHRS, CDR2 YFSETQ. Trimming cost V 4 bases and J 2 bases; bases outside gene matches: 7. The CDR3 DNA reads as TGCGCCAGCAGCCCGACAGGGCCATCCACAGATACGCAGTATTTT. It encodes CASSPTGPSTDTQYF.

The chain employs TRBV6-2 or TRBV6-3 and TRBJ2-1; possibly TRBD2 for D (6 bases). Germline assignment: CDR1 MNHEY and CDR2 SVGEGT. CDR3 length: 15 residues. Trimming stripped 4 bases from V and 0 bases from J, with 10 bases between. The CDR3 DNA is TGTGCCAGCAGTTCGCGGGGCCCCTCCTACAATGAGCAGTTCTTC. This codes for CASSSRGPSYNEQFF.

This clonotype occurred a few times. This chain joins TRBV5-1 and TRBJ1-1; 11 nucleotides line up with TRBD1. The CDR3 runs to 14 residues. The V gene end was trimmed by 5 bases and the J gene end by 6 bases; junction bases not matched to a gene: 6. The germline gives CDR1 SGHRS, CDR2 YFSETQ. The CDR3, as DNA: TGCGCCAGCAGGGGGACAGGGGGTAACGCTGAAGCTTTCTTT. Its translation is CASRGTGGNAEAFF.

A remark on this clonotype: One end of the junction varies from germline; a read error may be responsible. The rearrangement links TRBV7-8 to TRBJ2-5; D remains unclear. The CDR3 is 12 residues long. CDR1 is SGHVS, CDR2 FQNEAQ, per germline. CDR3 residues: CASSLVEETKYF. The DNA of the CDR3 is TGTGCCAGCAGCTTAGTGGAAGAGACCAAGTACTTC.

The rearrangement uses TRBV12-3 or TRBV12-4 and TRBJ2-3, with 11 nucleotides matching TRBD2. The CDR3 runs 14 residues. The ends lost 8 bases at V and 4 bases at J; junction bases unmatched: 5. The CDR3 sequence: CASLAGGFSDTQYF. In DNA, the CDR3 is TGTGCCAGCCTAGCGGGGGGTTTTTCAGATACGCAGTATTTT.

The rearrangement uses TRBV7-3 and TRBJ2-5, with 7 bases that match TRBD2. The CDR3 is 17 residues long. Trimming cost V 3 bases and J 6 bases; bases outside gene matches: 16. The germline CDR1 and CDR2 sequences are SGHTA and FQGTGA. CDR3 region: CASSFLLTSPNEKTQYF. The CDR3, as DNA: TGTGCCAGCAGCTTCCTCTTGACTAGCCCCAATGAGAAGACCCAGTACTTC. The variable domain in full, completed from reference TRBV7-3 and TRBJ2-5, reads GAGVSQTPSNKVTEKGKYVELRCDPISGHTALYWYRQSLGQGPEFLIYFQGTGAADDSGLPNDRFFAVRPEGSVSTLKIQRTERGDSAVYLCASSFLLTSPNEKTQYFGPGTRLLVL.

This clonotype was observed a few times. V usage is TRBV4-1 and J usage is TRBJ2-3; perhaps TRBD2 as D (7 bases). Trimming shortened V by 1 base and J by 14 bases, and 16 bases separated the two germline ends. This CDR3 spans 13 amino acids. Germline CDR1 and CDR2: MGHRA and YSYEKL. The CDR3, as DNA: TGCGCCAGCAGCCAAGGAACGGGGGGCCGGTGGTATTTT. Amino acid sequence: CASSQGTGGRWYF.

A few counts support this clonotype. V gene TRBV4-1 combines with J gene TRBJ2-5; D uncertain. Trimming took 7 bases from V and 4 from J, leaving 4 bases between them. The CDR3 consists of 10 residues. In germline, CDR1 is MGHRA, CDR2 YSYEKL. Here the CDR3 reads CASNTETQYF. Written as DNA, the CDR3 is TGCGCCAGCAACACAGAGACCCAGTACTTC.

This clonotype was detected only a few times. The chain uses TRBV7-9 and TRBJ1-6; no definite D call. The ends were cut back, 7 bases at V and 0 bases at J, with 16 bases in the middle. This CDR3 contains 17 residues. Germline V gene data show CDR1 as SEHNR and CDR2 as FQNEAQ (reference sequence). CDR3 protein: CASTRPRGSSYNSPLHF. The DNA of the CDR3 is TGTGCCAGCACGAGACCCCGAGGGAGCTCCTATAATTCACCCCTCCACTTT.

This clonotype was observed a few times. The J gene is TRBJ1-4, the V gene TRBV7-7, with D possibly TRBD1 on 5 matching bases. This CDR3 spans 15 amino acids. Germline loops: CDR1 SSHAT, CDR2 FNYEAQ (reference sequence). Trimming removed 1 base from V and 3 bases from J, with 9 bases in between. CDR3 sequence reads: CASSLVGAPNEKLFF. CDR3 in DNA: TGTGCCAGCAGCTTAGTAGGGGCACCTAATGAAAAACTGTTTTTT.

This chain links TRBV27 with TRBJ2-6; 7 bases map to TRBD2. Germline trimming cut 4 bases from V and 3 bases from J; bases unmatched to any gene: 6. The CDR3 loop spans 16 amino acids. Germline-derived CDR1 and CDR2 are MNHEY and SMNVEV (reference sequence). CDR3 sequence reads: CASSSLTSYGANVLTF. The CDR3 DNA reads TGTGCCAGCAGTTCGTTGACTAGCTATGGGGCCAACGTCCTGACTTTC.

The CDR3 DNA reads TGTGCCAGCAGCCGGGATGCCTACAATGAGCAGTTCTTC. It is translated as CASSRDAYNEQFF. V is TRBV7-2 and J is TRBJ2-1; a possible D gene is TRBD2 (5 bases). This CDR3 is built from 13 residues. Germline V lookup: CDR1 SGHTA, CDR2 FQGNSA. Trimming left V 5 bases short and J 2 bases short, with 7 bases between.